Shown below are 11 T cell receptor beta chains from a single sample sequenced in a study of CD8 T cells in Susac syndrome. The RNA input was roughly 0.5 to 1 ug, and it was reverse transcribed with random hexamers. TCRdb re-called the immunoSEQ multiplex PCR reads through MiXCR, storing one row per CDR3 protein. The sample records fewer than 350,000 distinct CDR3 sequences, over 75% being singletons. Sequenced material: CD8+ T cells from PBMCs. The receptors were gathered from a human donor with multiple sclerosis.

The chain links TRBV6-2 or TRBV6-3 to TRBJ2-7, with D hard to call. In germline, CDR1 is MNHEY, CDR2 SVGEGT. The length of the CDR3 is 13 residues. Trimming took off 2 bases at V and 3 bases at J, with 8 bases between the two ends. The CDR3 sequence: CASSYMGNYEQYF. For the CDR3, the DNA is TGTGCCAGCAGTTACATGGGGAACTACGAGCAGTACTTC.

The V gene is TRBV9, the J gene TRBJ2-3, with D hard to call. The CDR3 is made up of 15 amino acids. Germline-derived CDR1 and CDR2 are SGDLS and YYNGEE. V lost 0 bases, J lost 0 bases, and 8 bases lay in between. This CDR3 is CASSVGLTSTDTQYF. For the CDR3, the DNA is TGTGCCAGCAGCGTAGGACTCACTAGCACAGATACGCAGTATTTT.

The chain combines TRBV27 with TRBJ2-7; possibly TRBD1 for D (6 bases). V lost 5 bases, J lost 0 bases, and 14 bases lay in between. This CDR3 spans 15 amino acids. CDR1 MNHEY and CDR2 SMNVEV come from the germline V gene (reference sequence). CDR3: CASSPTRGSSYEQYF. The CDR3 coding sequence is TGTGCCAGCAGTCCCACGAGGGGGTCCTCCTACGAGCAGTACTTC.

The genes are TRBV2 and TRBJ2-4; a possible D gene is TRBD2 (5 bases). The CDR3 length is 18 residues. Trimming removed 6 bases from V and 0 bases from J, with 21 bases in between. The germline CDR1 and CDR2 sequences are SNHLY and FYNNEI. The chain's CDR3 is CASRTGDSPDRAKNIQYF. CDR3 sequence (DNA): TGTGCCAGCAGGACCGGGGATTCACCCGATAGAGCCAAAAACATTCAGTACTTC.

The genes are TRBV12-3 or TRBV12-4 and TRBJ2-3; 7 nucleotides match TRBD1. Losses at the gene ends were 5 bases for V and 0 bases for J; bases not matched to a gene: 8. This CDR3 has 16 amino acids. The CDR3 nucleotides are TGTGCCAGCAGTCCCAGTCCGGGACAGAGCACAGATACGCAGTATTTT. It specifies CASSPSPGQSTDTQYF.

The chain employs TRBV5-4 and TRBJ2-1, with a possible D match to TRBD1 (5 bases). Trimming removed 0 bases at V and 6 bases at J, with 10 bases between. This CDR3 contains 14 residues. CDR1 is SGHNT, CDR2 YYREEE, per germline (reference sequence). CDR3 DNA: TGTGCCAGCAGCTTGGGTTGGGGCACCAATGAGCAGTTCTTC. As protein: CASSLGWGTNEQFF.

The V call is TRBV29-1, the J call TRBJ2-3, with D maybe TRBD1 (5 bases). CDR3 length: 13 residues. Trimming removed 3 bases from V and 9 bases from J, with 16 bases in between. Germline CDR1 reads SQVTM; CDR2 reads ANQGSEA. DNA of the CDR3: TGCAGCGTTGATGACGGCCAGGGTAACACGCAGTATTTT. It translates to CSVDDGQGNTQYF.

This clonotype was counted only a few times. This chain joins TRBV15 and TRBJ2-5; 7 bases align to TRBD1. The CDR3 sequence is 14 residues long. Germline V CDR1 and CDR2: LNHNV, YYDKDF (reference sequence). V trimming: 3 bases; J trimming: 0 bases; junction bases outside the gene matches: 1. The CDR3 reads CATSRDRYQETQYF. For the CDR3, the DNA is TGTGCCACCAGCAGGGACAGGTACCAAGAGACCCAGTACTTC.

The chain carries TRBV28 and TRBJ2-2; 10 bases match TRBD2. The CDR3 extends over 16 amino acids. Germline CDR1 and CDR2: MDHEN and SYDVKM. Trimming took 7 bases from V and 7 from J; bases not matched to a gene: 12. The CDR3 DNA is TGTGCCAGCACTTTCCAAGCGGGAGGGCCTGTCGGGGAGCTGTTTTTT. Its protein product is CASTFQAGGPVGELFF. The full variable domain, rest sourced from reference TRBV28 and TRBJ2-2, is DVKVTQSSRYLVKRTGEKVFLECVQDMDHENMFWYRQDPGLGLRLIYFSYDVKMKEKGDIPEGYSVSREKKERFSLILESASTNQTSMYLCASTFQAGGPVGELFFGEGSRLTVL.

The chain employs TRBV2 and TRBJ2-2; D is possibly TRBD2 (7 bases). The CDR3 is 16 residues long. Germline V lookup: CDR1 SNHLY, CDR2 FYNNEI. With 7 bases removed from V and 7 bases from J, the gap between germline ends came to 22 bases. CDR3 protein: CASTKRRGGADGELFF. The CDR3 DNA reads as TGTGCCAGCACTAAGAGACGCGGGGGCGCGGACGGGGAGCTGTTTTTT.

V is TRBV30 and J is TRBJ1-5; a weak D match, TRBD1 (6 bases). Germline CDR1 reads GTSNPN; CDR2 reads SVGIG (reference sequence). This CDR3 is built from 13 residues. With 4 bases removed from V and 4 bases from J, the gap between germline ends came to 11 bases. CDR3 residues: CAWNKGDNQPQHF. In DNA, the CDR3 is TGTGCCTGGAATAAGGGGGATAATCAGCCCCAGCATTTT.